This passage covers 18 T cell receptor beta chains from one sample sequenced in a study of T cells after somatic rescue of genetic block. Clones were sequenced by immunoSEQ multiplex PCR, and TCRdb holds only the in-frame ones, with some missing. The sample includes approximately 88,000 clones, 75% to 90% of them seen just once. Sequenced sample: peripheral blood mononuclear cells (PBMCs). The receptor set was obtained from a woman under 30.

In DNA form, the CDR3 reads TGTGCCAGCAGTTACATGCGGCGGGAGGGCCCCGAGCAGTACTTC. Its translation: CASSYMRREGPEQYF. The J gene is TRBJ2-7, the V gene TRBV6-5; 9 nucleotides agree with TRBD2. The germline gives CDR1 MNHEY, CDR2 SVGAGI. This CDR3 contains 15 residues. J lost 6 bases, V lost 2 bases, and 8 bases had no gene match.

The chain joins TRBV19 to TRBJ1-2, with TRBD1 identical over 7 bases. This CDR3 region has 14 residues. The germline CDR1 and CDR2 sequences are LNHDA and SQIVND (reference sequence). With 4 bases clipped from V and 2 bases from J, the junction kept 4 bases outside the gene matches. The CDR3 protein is CASSSEGANYGYTF. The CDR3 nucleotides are TGTGCCAGTAGTAGTGAGGGGGCGAACTATGGCTACACCTTC.

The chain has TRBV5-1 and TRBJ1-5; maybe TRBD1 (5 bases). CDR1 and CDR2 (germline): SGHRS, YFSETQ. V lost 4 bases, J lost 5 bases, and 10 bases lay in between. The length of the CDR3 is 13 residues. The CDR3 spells CASSRRGDQPQHF. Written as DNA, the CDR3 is TGCGCCAGCAGCAGGAGGGGCGATCAGCCCCAGCATTTT.

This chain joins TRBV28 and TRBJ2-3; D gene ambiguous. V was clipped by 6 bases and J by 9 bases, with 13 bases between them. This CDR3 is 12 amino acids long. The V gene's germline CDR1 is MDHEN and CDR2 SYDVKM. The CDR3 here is CASSLPQRTQYF. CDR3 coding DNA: TGTGCCAGCAGCCTCCCGCAGAGGACGCAGTATTTT.

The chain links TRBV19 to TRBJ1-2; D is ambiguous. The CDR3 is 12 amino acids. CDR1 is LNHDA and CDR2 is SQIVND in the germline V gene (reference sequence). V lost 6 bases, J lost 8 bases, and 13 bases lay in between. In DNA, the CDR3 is TGTGCCAGTAGGCTAGTCGGATCGGGCTACACCTTC. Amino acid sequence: CASRLVGSGYTF.

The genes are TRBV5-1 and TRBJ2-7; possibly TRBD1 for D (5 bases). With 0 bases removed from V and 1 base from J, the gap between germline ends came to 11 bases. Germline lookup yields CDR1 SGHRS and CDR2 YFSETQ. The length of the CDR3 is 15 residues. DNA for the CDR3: TGCGCCAGCAGCTTGGGGCAGGGCCCATCCTACGAGCAGTACTTC. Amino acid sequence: CASSLGQGPSYEQYF.

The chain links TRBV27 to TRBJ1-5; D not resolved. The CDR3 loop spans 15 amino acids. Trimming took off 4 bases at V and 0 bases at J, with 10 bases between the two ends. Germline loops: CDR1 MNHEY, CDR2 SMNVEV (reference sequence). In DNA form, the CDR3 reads TGTGCCAGCAGTTCCCTAGGGAATAGCAATCAGCCCCAGCATTTT. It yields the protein CASSSLGNSNQPQHF.

Here the CDR3 reads CASSATSGSSGRQFF. In DNA form, the CDR3 reads TGTGCCAGCAGTGCGACTAGCGGGAGTTCCGGACGGCAGTTCTTC. This chain links TRBV25-1 with TRBJ2-1; TRBD2 matches at 12 bases. J gave up 12 bases and V 4 bases, and 10 bases lay outside the gene matches. Germline V CDR1 and CDR2: MGHDK, SYGVNS. CDR3 size: 15 residues. Using reference TRBV25-1 and TRBJ2-1 for the parts outside the CDR3, the full variable domain is EADIYQTPRYLVIGTGKKITLECSQTMGHDKMYWYQQDPGMELHLIHYSYGVNSTEKGDLSSESTVSRIRTEHFPLTLESARPSHTSQYLCASSATSGSSGRQFFGPGTRLTVL.

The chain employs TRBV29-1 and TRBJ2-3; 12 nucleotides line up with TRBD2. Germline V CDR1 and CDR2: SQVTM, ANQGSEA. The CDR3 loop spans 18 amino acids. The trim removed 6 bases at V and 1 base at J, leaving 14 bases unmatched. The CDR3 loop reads CSVMGTSGPGGGTDTQYF. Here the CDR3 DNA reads TGCAGCGTGATGGGGACTAGCGGGCCAGGGGGGGGCACAGATACGCAGTATTTT.

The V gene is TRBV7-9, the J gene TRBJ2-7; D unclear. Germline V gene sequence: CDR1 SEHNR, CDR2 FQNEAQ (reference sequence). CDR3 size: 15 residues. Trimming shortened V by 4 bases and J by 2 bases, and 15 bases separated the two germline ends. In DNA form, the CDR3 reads TGTGCCAGCAGCTCCTACGAACCCAAAGCCTACGAGCAGTACTTC. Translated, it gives CASSSYEPKAYEQYF.

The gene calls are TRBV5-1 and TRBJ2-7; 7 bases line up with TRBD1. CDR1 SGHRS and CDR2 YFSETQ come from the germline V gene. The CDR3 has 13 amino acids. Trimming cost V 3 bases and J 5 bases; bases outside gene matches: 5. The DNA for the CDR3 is TGCGCCAGCAGCTCAGACAGGGCCCACGAGCAGTACTTC. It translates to CASSSDRAHEQYF.

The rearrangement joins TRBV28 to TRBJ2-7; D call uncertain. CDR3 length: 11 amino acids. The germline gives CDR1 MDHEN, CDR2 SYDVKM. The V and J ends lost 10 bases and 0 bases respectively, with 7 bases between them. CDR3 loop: CATETSYEQYF. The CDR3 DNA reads TGTGCCACCGAGACCTCCTACGAGCAGTACTTC.

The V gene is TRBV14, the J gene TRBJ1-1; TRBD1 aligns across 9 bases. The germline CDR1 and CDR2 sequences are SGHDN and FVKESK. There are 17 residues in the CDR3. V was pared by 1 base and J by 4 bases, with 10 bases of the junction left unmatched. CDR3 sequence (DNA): TGTGCCAGCAGCCAAGGCGTCACAGGGGGCCCCCCCACTGAAGCTTTCTTT. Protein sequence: CASSQGVTGGPPTEAFF.

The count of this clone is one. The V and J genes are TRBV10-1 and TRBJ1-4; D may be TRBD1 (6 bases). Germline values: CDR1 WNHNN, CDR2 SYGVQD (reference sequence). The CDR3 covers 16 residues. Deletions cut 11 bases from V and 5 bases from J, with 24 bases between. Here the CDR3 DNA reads TGCGCCTCCCAGGGACACAACCGTGGGAAGAATGAAAAACTGTTTTTT. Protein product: CASQGHNRGKNEKLFF.

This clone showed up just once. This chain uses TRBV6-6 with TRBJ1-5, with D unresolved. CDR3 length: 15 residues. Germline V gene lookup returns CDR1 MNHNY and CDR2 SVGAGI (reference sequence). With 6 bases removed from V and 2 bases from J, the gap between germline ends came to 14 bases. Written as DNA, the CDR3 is TGTGCCAGCAGCCACCAGAAGGGAGGCAATCAGCCCCAGCATTTT. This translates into CASSHQKGGNQPQHF.

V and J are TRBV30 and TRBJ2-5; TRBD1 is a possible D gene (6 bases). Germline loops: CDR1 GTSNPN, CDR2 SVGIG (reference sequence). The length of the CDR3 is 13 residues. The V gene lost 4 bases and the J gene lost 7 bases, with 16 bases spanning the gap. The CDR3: CAWTVGAAGTQYF. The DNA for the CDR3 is TGTGCCTGGACCGTGGGGGCCGCGGGGACCCAGTACTTC.

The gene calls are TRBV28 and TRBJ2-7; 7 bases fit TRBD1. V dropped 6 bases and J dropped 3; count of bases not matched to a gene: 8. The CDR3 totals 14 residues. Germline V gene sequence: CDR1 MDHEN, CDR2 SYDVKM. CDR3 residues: CASSPPGQNYEQYF. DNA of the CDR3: TGTGCCAGCAGCCCACCGGGACAGAACTACGAGCAGTACTTC.

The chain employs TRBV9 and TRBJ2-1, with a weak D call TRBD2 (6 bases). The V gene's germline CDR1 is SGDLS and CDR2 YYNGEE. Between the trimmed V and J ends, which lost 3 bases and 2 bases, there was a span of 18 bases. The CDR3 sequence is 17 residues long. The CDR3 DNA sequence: TGTGCCAGCAGCGGTCGAGACGGGCGGGGAACCTACAATGAGCAGTTCTTC. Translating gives CASSGRDGRGTYNEQFF. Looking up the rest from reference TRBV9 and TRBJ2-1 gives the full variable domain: DSGVTQTPKHLITATGQRVTLRCSPRSGDLSVYWYQQSLDQGLQFLIQYYNGEERAKGNILERFSAQQFPDLHSELNLSSLELGDSALYFCASSGRDGRGTYNEQFFGPGTRLTVL.